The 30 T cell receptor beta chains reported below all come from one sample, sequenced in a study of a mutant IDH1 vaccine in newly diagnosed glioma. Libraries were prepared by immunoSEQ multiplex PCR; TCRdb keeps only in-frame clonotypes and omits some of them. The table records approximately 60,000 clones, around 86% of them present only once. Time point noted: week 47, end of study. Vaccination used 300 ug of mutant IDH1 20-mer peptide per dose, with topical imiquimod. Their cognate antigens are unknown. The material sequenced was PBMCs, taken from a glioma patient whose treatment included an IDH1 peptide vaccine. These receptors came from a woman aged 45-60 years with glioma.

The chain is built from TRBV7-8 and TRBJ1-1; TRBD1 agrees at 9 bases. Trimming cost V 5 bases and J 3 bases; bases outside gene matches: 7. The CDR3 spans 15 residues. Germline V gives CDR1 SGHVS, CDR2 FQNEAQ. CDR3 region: CASSPTWTGDTEAFF. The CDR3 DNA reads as TGTGCCAGCAGCCCAACCTGGACAGGGGACACTGAAGCTTTCTTT.

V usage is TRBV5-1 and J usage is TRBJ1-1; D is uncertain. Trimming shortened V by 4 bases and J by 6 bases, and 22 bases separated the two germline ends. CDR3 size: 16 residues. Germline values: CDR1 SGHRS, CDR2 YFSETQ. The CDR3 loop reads CASSLAGGVGDPEAFF. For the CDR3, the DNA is TGCGCCAGCAGCCTCGCGGGCGGGGTGGGAGACCCTGAAGCTTTCTTT.

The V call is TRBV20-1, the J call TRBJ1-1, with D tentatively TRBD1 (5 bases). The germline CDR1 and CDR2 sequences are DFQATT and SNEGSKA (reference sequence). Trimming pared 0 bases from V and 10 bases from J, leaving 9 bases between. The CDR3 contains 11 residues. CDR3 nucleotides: TGCAGTGCTAGAGATGGGGGTTTAGCTTTCTTT. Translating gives CSARDGGLAFF.

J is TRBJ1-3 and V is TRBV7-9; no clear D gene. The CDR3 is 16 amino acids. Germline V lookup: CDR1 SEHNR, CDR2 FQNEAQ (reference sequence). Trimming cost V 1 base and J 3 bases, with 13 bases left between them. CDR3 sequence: CASSLGSGVDGNTIYF. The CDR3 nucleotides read TGTGCCAGCAGCTTAGGTAGTGGGGTCGATGGAAACACCATATATTTT.

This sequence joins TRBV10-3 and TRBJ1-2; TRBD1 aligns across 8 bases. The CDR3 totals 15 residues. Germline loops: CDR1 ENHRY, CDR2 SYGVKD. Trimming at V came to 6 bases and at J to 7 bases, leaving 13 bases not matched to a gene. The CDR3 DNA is TGTGCCATCAGGGGGACAGGAGTAAAGATGGGTGGCTACACCTTC. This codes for CAIRGTGVKMGGYTF.

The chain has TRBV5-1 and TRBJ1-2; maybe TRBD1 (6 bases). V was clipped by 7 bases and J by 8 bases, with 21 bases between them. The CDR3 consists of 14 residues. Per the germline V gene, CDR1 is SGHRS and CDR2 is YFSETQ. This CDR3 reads CASAEGGGEFGYTF. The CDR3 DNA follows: TGCGCCAGCGCCGAGGGGGGAGGGGAATTCGGCTACACCTTC. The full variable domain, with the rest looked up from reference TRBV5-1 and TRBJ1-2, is KAGVTQTPRYLIKTRGQQVTLSCSPISGHRSVSWYQQTPGQGLQFLFEYFSETQRNKGNFPGRFSGRQFSNSRSEMNVSTLELGDSALYLCASAEGGGEFGYTFGSGTRLTVV.

In DNA, the CDR3 is TGTGCCAGCAGCCCCAATCCGGGACAGGGTAACGAGCAGTACTTC. Its translation is CASSPNPGQGNEQYF. The V gene is TRBV7-6, the J gene TRBJ2-7, with 9 bases aligning to TRBD1. The CDR3 runs to 15 residues. The germline V gene encodes CDR1 SGHVS and CDR2 FNYEAQ. The ends lost 5 bases at V and 5 bases at J; junction bases unmatched: 10.

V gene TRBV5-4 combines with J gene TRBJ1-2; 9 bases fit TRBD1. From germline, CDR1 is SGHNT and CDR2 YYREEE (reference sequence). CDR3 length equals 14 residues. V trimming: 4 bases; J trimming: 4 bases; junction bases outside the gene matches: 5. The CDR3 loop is CASSETGGSYGYTF. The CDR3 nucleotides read TGTGCCAGCAGCGAGACAGGGGGTTCCTATGGCTACACCTTC.

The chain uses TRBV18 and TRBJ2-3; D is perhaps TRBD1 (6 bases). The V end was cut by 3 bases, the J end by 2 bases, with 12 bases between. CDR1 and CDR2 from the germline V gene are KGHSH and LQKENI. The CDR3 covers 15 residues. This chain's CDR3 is CASSPQTGPTDTQYF. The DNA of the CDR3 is TGTGCCAGCTCACCCCAGACAGGCCCCACAGATACGCAGTATTTT.

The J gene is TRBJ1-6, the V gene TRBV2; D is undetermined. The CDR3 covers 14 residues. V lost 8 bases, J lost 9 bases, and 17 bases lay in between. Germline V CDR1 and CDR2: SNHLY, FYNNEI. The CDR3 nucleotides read TGTGCCAGCGGGGAGGAATTACGGAGTTCACCCCTCCACTTT. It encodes CASGEELRSSPLHF.

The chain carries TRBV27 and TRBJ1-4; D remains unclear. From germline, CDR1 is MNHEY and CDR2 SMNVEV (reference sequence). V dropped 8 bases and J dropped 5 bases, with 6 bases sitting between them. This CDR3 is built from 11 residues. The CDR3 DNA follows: TGTGCCAGCGCGGAAAATGAAAAACTGTTTTTT. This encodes CASAENEKLFF.

DNA of the CDR3: TGTGCCAGCAGTTTCACAGGGGGCGCGAGCAACTATGGCTACACCTTC. Its protein is CASSFTGGASNYGYTF. This sequence joins TRBV28 and TRBJ1-2; 9 bases are shared with TRBD1. Looked up from germline, CDR1 is MDHEN and CDR2 is SYDVKM. This CDR3 region has 16 residues. Trimming took 3 bases from V and 2 from J; bases not matched to a gene: 7.

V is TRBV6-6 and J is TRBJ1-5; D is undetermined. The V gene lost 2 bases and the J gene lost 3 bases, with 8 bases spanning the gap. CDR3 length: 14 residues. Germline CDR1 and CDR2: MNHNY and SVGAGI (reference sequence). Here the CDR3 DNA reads TGTGCCAGCAGTTACAGAGGGTTCAATCAGCCCCAGCATTTT. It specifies CASSYRGFNQPQHF.

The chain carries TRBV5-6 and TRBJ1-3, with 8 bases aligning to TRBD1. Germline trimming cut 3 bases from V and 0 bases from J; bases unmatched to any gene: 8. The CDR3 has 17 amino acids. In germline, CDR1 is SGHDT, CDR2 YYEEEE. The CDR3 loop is CASSSPGTGDSGNTIYF. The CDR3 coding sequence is TGTGCCAGCAGCTCTCCCGGGACAGGCGACTCTGGAAACACCATATATTTT. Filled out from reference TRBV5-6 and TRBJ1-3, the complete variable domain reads DAGVTQSPTHLIKTRGQQVTLRCSPKSGHDTVSWYQQALGQGPQFIFQYYEEEERQRGNFPDRFSGHQFPNYSSELNVNALLLGDSALYLCASSSPGTGDSGNTIYFGEGSWLTVV.

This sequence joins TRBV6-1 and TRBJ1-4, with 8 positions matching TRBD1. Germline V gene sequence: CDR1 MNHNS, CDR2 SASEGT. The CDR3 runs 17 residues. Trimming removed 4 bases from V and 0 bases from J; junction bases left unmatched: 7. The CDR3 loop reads CASSVGTGKATNEKLFF. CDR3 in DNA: TGTGCCAGCAGTGTCGGGACAGGAAAGGCAACTAATGAAAAACTGTTTTTT.

The CDR3 sequence: CASSKNPTYGYTF. The CDR3 DNA reads as TGTGCCAGCAGTAAAAACCCGACATATGGCTACACCTTC. V and J are TRBV6-5 and TRBJ1-2; D remains unclear. There are 13 residues in the CDR3. Trimming shortened V by 5 bases and J by 5 bases, and 12 bases separated the two germline ends. Germline assignment: CDR1 MNHEY and CDR2 SVGAGI.

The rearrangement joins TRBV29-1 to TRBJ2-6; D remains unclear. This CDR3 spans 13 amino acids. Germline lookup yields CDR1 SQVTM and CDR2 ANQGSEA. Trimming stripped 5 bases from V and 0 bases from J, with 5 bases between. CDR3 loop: CSVQSSGANVLTF. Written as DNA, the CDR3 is TGCAGCGTTCAGAGCTCTGGGGCCAACGTCCTGACTTTC.

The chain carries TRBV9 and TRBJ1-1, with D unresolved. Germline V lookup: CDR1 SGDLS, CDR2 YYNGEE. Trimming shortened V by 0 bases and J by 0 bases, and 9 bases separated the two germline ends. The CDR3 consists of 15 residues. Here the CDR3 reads CASSVDVRLNTEAFF. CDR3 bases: TGTGCCAGCAGCGTAGATGTCAGGCTGAACACTGAAGCTTTCTTT.

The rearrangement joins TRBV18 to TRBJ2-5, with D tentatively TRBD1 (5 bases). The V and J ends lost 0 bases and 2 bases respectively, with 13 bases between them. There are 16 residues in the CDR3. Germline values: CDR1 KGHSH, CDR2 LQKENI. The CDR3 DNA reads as TGTGCCAGCTCACCACCGAATTCCAGGGTTCAAGAGACCCAGTACTTC. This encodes CASSPPNSRVQETQYF.

The CDR3 coding sequence is TGTGCCAGCAGCCGCGACAGGGGGGACTATAATTCACCCCTCCACTTT. Translated, it gives CASSRDRGDYNSPLHF. The V and J genes are TRBV5-6 and TRBJ1-6, with 9 positions matching TRBD1. J was trimmed by 3 bases and V by 4 bases; bases with no gene match: 5. Germline values: CDR1 SGHDT, CDR2 YYEEEE. CDR3 length equals 16 residues.

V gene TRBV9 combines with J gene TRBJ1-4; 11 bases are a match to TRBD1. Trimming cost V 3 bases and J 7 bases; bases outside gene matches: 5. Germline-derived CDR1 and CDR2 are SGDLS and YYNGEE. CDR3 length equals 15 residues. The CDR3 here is CASSAGQGAVEKLFF. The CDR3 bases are TGTGCCAGCAGCGCAGGACAGGGGGCAGTTGAAAAACTGTTTTTT.

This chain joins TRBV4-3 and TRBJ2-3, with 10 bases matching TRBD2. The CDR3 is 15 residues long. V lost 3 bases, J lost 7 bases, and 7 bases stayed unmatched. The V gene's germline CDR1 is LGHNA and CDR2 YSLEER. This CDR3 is CASSQASGGGHTQYF. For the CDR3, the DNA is TGCGCCAGCAGCCAGGCTAGCGGGGGTGGGCATACGCAGTATTTT.

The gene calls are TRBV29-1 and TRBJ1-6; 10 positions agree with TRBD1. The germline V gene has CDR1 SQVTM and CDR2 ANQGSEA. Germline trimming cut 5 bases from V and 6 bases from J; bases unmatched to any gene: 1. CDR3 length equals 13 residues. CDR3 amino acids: CSVRTGGNSPLHF. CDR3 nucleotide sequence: TGCAGCGTTAGGACAGGGGGTAATTCACCCCTCCACTTT.

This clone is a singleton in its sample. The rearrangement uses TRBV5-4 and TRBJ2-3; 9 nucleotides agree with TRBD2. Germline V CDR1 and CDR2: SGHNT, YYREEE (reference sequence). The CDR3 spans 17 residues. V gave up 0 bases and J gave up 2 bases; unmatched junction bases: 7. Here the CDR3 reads CASSLGGAGGYTDTQYF. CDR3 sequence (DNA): TGTGCCAGCAGCTTGGGAGGAGCGGGGGGATACACAGATACGCAGTATTTT.

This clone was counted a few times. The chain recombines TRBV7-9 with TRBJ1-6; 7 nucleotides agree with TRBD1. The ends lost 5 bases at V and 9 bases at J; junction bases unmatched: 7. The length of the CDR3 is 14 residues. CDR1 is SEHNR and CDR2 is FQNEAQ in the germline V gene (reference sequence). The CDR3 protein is CASSAGTVGSPLHF. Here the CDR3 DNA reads TGTGCCAGCAGCGCGGGGACAGTTGGTTCACCCCTCCACTTT.

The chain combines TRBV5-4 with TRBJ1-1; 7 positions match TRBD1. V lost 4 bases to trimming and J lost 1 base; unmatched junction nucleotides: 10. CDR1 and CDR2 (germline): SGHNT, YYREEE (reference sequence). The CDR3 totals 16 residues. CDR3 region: CASSDPLGQRNTEAFF. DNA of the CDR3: TGTGCCAGCAGCGATCCATTGGGACAGAGGAACACTGAAGCTTTCTTT.

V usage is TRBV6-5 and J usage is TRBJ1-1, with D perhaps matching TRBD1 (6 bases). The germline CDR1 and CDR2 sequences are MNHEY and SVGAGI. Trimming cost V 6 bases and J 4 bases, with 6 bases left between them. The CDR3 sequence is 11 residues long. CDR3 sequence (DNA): TGTGCCAGCAGACAGGGCACTGAAGCTTTCTTT. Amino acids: CASRQGTEAFF.

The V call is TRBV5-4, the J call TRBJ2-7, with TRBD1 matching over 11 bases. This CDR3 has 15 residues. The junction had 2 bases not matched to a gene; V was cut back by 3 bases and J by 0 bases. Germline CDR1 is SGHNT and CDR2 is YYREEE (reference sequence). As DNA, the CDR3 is TGTGCCAGCAGCTGGGACAGGGGGAGCTCCTACGAGCAGTACTTC. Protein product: CASSWDRGSSYEQYF.

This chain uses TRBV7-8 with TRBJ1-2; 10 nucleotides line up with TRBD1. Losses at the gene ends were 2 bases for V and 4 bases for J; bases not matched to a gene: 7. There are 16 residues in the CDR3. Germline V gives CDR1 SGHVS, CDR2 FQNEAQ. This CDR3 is CASSLPRTGGVYGYTF. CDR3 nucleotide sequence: TGTGCCAGCAGCTTACCTAGGACAGGGGGGGTCTATGGCTACACCTTC.

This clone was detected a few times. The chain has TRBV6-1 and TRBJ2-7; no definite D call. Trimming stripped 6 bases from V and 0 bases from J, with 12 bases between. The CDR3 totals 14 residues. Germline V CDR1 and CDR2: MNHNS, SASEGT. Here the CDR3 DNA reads TGTGCCAGCAGGTTGGACCAAAGCTCCTACGAGCAGTACTTC. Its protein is CASRLDQSSYEQYF.